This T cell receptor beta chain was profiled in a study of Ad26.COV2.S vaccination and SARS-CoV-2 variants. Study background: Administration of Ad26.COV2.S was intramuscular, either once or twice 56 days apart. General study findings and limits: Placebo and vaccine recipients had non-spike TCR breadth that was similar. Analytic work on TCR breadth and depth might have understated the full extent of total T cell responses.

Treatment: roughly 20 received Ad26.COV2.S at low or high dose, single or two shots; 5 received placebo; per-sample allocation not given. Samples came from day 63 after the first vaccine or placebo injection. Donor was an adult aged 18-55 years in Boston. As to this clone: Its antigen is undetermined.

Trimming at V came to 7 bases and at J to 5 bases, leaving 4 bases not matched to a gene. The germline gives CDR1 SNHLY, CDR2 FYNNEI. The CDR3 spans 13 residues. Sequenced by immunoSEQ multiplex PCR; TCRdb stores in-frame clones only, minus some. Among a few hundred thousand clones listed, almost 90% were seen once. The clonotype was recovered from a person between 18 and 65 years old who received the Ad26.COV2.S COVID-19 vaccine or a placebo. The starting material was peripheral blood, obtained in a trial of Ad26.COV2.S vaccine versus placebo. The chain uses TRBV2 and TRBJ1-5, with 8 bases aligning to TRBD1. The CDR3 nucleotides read TGTGCCAGCAAGGGACAGGAACATCAGCCCCAGCATTTT. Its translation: CASKGQEHQPQHF.